The rows below give T cell receptor beta chains drawn from one sample of a study of blood T cell repertoires in COVID-19. Some clones are missing from TCRdb's copy, which holds only in-frame ones; the method was immunoSEQ multiplex PCR. The sample includes 40,000 to 50,000 clones, about four fifths seen only once; the top ten take 35% to 55%. Sequencing was performed on peripheral blood. Every receptor here comes from a woman of 80 years or more with acute or convalescent COVID-19. Each CDR3 is given with its conserved first and last residue. A D gene is named only where the DNA matches it firmly. Size values are once, few and many counts, or a class for expanded clones, and some rows have none.

CDR3 protein: CASSFQEGYEKLFF
CDR3 DNA: TGTGCCAGCTCATTTCAGGAGGGGTATGAAAAACTGTTTTTT
D gene: .
J gene: TRBJ1-4
clone size: .
V gene: TRBV6-6

CDR3 protein: CATSREPRGGNEKLFF
CDR3 DNA: TGTGCCACCAGCAGAGAACCCAGGGGAGGGAACGAAAAACTGTTTTTT
D gene: .
J gene: TRBJ1-4
clone size: .
V gene: TRBV15

CDR3 protein: CASSPLESNEKLFF
CDR3 DNA: TGTGCCAGCTCACCGCTAGAGTCTAATGAAAAACTGTTTTTT
D gene: .
J gene: TRBJ1-4
clone size: .
V gene: TRBV18

CDR3 protein: CASSYSRGASGNTIYF
CDR3 DNA: TGTGCCAGCAGTTACTCGCGGGGAGCATCTGGAAACACCATATATTTT
D gene: .
J gene: TRBJ1-3
clone size: few
V gene: TRBV6-6

CDR3 protein: CASSAISRNQPQHF
CDR3 DNA: TGTGCCAGTAGTGCAATCAGTCGAAATCAGCCCCAGCATTTT
D gene: .
J gene: TRBJ1-5
clone size: .
V gene: TRBV19

CDR3 protein: CSASLGLNNEQFF
CDR3 DNA: TGCAGTGCTAGTTTAGGACTGAACAATGAGCAGTTCTTC
D gene: .
J gene: TRBJ2-1
clone size: few
V gene: TRBV20-1

CDR3 protein: CASSDPTGSLNSPLHF
CDR3 DNA: TGTGCCAGCAGTGATCCAACAGGGAGCCTGAATTCACCCCTCCATTTT
D gene: .
J gene: TRBJ1-6
clone size: .
V gene: TRBV6-2/TRBV6-3

CDR3 protein: CASSETGGGSNQPQHF
CDR3 DNA: TGTGCCAGCAGTGAAACAGGGGGTGGTAGCAATCAGCCCCAGCATTTT
D gene: TRBD1
J gene: TRBJ1-5
clone size: .
V gene: TRBV6-1

CDR3 protein: CASSYSVRANQPQHF
CDR3 DNA: TGTGCCAGCAGTTACTCCGTCAGGGCTAATCAGCCCCAGCATTTT
D gene: .
J gene: TRBJ1-5
clone size: .
V gene: TRBV6-5

CDR3 protein: CASSSPAGGISNYGYTF
CDR3 DNA: TGTGCCAGCAGTTCCCCGGCAGGGGGCATTTCAAACTATGGCTACACCTTC
D gene: TRBD1
J gene: TRBJ1-2
clone size: .
V gene: TRBV28

CDR3 protein: CASSLGRVIAGNTIYF
CDR3 DNA: TGTGCCAGCAGCTTAGGTCGGGTAATCGCTGGAAACACCATATATTTT
D gene: .
J gene: TRBJ1-3
clone size: .
V gene: TRBV13

CDR3 protein: CASSLEGTGVSGYTF
CDR3 DNA: TGCGCCAGCAGCTTGGAAGGGACAGGGGTTTCGGGCTACACCTTC
D gene: TRBD1
J gene: TRBJ1-2
clone size: .
V gene: TRBV5-1

CDR3 protein: CASEDRGKETQYF
CDR3 DNA: TGTGCCAGTGAAGACAGGGGGAAAGAGACCCAGTACTTC
D gene: TRBD1
J gene: TRBJ2-5
clone size: .
V gene: TRBV19

CDR3 protein: CASSLTGRGTEAFF
CDR3 DNA: TGTGCCAGCAGCTTAACGGGGAGGGGCACTGAAGCTTTCTTT
D gene: .
J gene: TRBJ1-1
clone size: .
V gene: TRBV7-9

CDR3 protein: CASTWTGLNQPQHF
CDR3 DNA: TGTGCCAGCACCTGGACAGGTCTGAATCAGCCCCAGCATTTT
D gene: TRBD1
J gene: TRBJ1-5
clone size: .
V gene: TRBV19

CDR3 protein: CAISEGTGNYGYTF
CDR3 DNA: TGTGCCATCAGTGAGGGTACGGGAAACTATGGCTACACCTTC
D gene: .
J gene: TRBJ1-2
clone size: .
V gene: TRBV10-3

CDR3 protein: CASSIFKMDRVGYTF
CDR3 DNA: TGTGCCAGTAGTATCTTCAAGATGGACAGGGTCGGCTACACCTTC
D gene: TRBD1
J gene: TRBJ1-2
clone size: .
V gene: TRBV19

CDR3 protein: CASSQAPGTSYEQYF
CDR3 DNA: TGTGCCAGCAGCCAAGCACCAGGGACTTCCTACGAGCAGTACTTC
D gene: .
J gene: TRBJ2-7
clone size: .
V gene: TRBV3-1/TRBV3-2

CDR3 protein: CASCLSAGADTQYF
CDR3 DNA: TGTGCCAGCTGTCTCTCCGCGGGAGCAGATACGCAGTATTTT
D gene: TRBD2
J gene: TRBJ2-3
clone size: .
V gene: TRBV27

CDR3 protein: CASSLDRVSYNEQFF
CDR3 DNA: TGTGCCAGCAGCCTCGACAGAGTCTCCTACAATGAGCAGTTCTTC
D gene: .
J gene: TRBJ2-1
clone size: .
V gene: TRBV5-4

CDR3 protein: CASSLRRSGEETQYF
CDR3 DNA: TGTGCCAGCAGCCTCAGACGTAGCGGGGAAGAGACCCAGTACTTC
D gene: TRBD2
J gene: TRBJ2-5
clone size: .
V gene: TRBV3-1/TRBV3-2

CDR3 protein: CAISEGGTVNSPLHF
CDR3 DNA: TGTGCCATCAGTGAAGGAGGGACGGTAAATTCACCCCTCCACTTT
D gene: .
J gene: TRBJ1-6
clone size: .
V gene: TRBV10-3

CDR3 protein: CASSLNRGGVYSPLHF
CDR3 DNA: TGTGCCAGCAGCTTGAATAGGGGTGGGGTTTATTCACCCCTCCACTTT
D gene: .
J gene: TRBJ1-6
clone size: few
V gene: TRBV5-6